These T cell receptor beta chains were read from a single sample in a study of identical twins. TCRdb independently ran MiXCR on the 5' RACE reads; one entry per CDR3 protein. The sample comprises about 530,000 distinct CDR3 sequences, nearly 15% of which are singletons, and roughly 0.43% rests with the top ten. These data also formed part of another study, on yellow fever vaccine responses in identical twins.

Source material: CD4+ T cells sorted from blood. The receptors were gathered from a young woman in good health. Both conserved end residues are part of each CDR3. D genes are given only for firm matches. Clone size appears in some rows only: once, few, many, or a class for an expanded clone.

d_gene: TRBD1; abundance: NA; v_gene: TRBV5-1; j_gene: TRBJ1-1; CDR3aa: CASSWRTGRNTEAFF; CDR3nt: TGCGCCAGCAGCTGGCGGACAGGGAGGAACACTGAAGCTTTCTTT
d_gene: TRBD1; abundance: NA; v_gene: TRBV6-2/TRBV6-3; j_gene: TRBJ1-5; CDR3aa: CARLDRVINQPQHF; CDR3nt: TGTGCCCGGCTGGACAGGGTAATCAATCAGCCCCAGCATTTT
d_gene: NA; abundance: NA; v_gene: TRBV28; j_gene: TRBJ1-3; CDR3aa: CASMNSGNTIYF; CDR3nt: TGTGCCAGCATGAACTCTGGAAACACCATATATTTT
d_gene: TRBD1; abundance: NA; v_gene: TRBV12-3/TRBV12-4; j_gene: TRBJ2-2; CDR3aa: CASSLTWTGDTGELFF; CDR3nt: TGTGCCAGCAGCTTAACCTGGACAGGAGACACCGGGGAGCTGTTTTTT
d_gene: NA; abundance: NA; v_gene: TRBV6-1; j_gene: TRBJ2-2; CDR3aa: CASSASKGSGELFF; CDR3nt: TGTGCCAGCAGCGCTAGCAAAGGAAGCGGGGAGCTGTTTTTT
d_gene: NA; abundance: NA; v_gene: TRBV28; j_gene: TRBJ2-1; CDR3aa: CASSFITAIYNEQFF; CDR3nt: TGTGCCAGCAGTTTTATAACAGCCATCTACAATGAGCAGTTCTTC
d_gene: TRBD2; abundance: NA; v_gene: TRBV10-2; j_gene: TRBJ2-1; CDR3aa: CASSEWAGVLYNEQFF; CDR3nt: TGCGCCAGCAGTGAGTGGGCGGGAGTCCTCTACAATGAGCAGTTCTTC
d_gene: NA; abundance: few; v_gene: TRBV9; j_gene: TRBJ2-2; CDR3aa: CASSGQFNTGELFF; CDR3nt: TGTGCCAGCAGCGGACAGTTTAACACCGGGGAGCTGTTTTTT
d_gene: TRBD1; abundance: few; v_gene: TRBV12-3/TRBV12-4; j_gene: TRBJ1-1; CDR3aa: CASSSQGRGRVDTEAFF; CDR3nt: TGTGCCAGCAGCAGTCAAGGCAGGGGGCGCGTAGACACTGAAGCTTTCTTT
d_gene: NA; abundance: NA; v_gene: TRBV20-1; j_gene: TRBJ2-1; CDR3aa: CSARELPYNEQFF; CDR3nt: TGCAGTGCTAGGGAATTACCCTACAATGAGCAGTTCTTC
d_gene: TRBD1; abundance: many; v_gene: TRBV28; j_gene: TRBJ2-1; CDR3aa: CASSSGQEANEQFF; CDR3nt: TGTGCCAGCAGTTCCGGACAGGAGGCGAATGAGCAGTTCTTC
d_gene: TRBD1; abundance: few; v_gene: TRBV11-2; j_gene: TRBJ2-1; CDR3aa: CASAIEPGQFNEQFF; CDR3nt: TGTGCCAGCGCTATTGAACCGGGACAGTTCAATGAGCAGTTCTTC
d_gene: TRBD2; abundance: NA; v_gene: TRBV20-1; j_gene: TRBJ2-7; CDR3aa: CSARRLAGDVSNEQYF; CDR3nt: TGCAGTGCTAGACGCCTAGCGGGAGACGTCAGCAACGAGCAGTACTTC
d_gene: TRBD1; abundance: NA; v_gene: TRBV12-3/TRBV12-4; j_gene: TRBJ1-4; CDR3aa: CASRPTGTGQEKLFF; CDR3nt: TGTGCCAGCAGACCAACCGGGACAGGGCAAGAAAAACTGTTTTTT
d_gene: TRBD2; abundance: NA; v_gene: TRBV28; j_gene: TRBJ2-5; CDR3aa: CATQAGVIETQYF; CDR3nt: TGTGCCACCCAAGCGGGAGTAATAGAGACCCAGTACTTC
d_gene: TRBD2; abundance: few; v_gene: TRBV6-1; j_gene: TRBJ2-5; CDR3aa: CASSPPPGLAGGGQETQYF; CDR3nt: TGTGCCAGCAGTCCCCCTCCGGGACTAGCGGGAGGGGGCCAAGAGACCCAGTACTTC
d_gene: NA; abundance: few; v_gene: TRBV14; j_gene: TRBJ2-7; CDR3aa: CASSRGGGGLYEQYF; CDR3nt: TGTGCCAGCAGCCGGGGTGGTGGCGGCCTCTACGAGCAGTACTTC